This T cell receptor beta chain was identified during a study of T cell responses to AZD1222 COVID-19 vaccine. Germline V gene data show CDR1 as SNHLY and CDR2 as FYNNEI. The ends were cut back, 1 base at V and 4 bases at J, with 13 bases in the middle. This CDR3 has 15 amino acids. Only in-frame clones appear in the TCRdb table, and some are missing; sequencing was by immunoSEQ multiplex PCR. The sample contains 100,000 to 150,000 clones, approximately 88% of which appear only once. General study points: Regions left unmutated in variants are reportedly the target of nearly half of spike-specific TCRs. The study sampled repertoires only after the peak T cell response.

In the case of this clone: What it binds is not known.

The rearrangement links TRBV2 to TRBJ1-2; D gene uncertain. The TCR sequence derives from an adult in good health. Specimen: peripheral blood, collected on day 0 of AZD1222 vaccination. CDR3: CASSEGPTLSYGYTF. The CDR3 DNA is TGTGCCAGCAGTGAAGGCCCGACGCTAAGCTATGGCTACACCTTC.